This T cell receptor beta chain was sequenced in a study of blood T cell repertoires in COVID-19. On the study more broadly: Samples taken during acute and convalescent COVID-19 were collected in the United States, Italy and Spain.

This clone was seen a single time. Clones were sequenced by immunoSEQ multiplex PCR, and TCRdb holds only the in-frame ones, with some missing. The profile shows about 84,000 clones, around 88% of them singletons. CDR3 length: 16 residues. Germline V lookup: CDR1 LGHDT, CDR2 YNNKEL (reference sequence). V shed 5 bases, J shed 2 bases, and the junction held 6 bases outside the gene matches. The chain is built from TRBV3-1 (or the pseudogene TRBV3-2) and TRBJ2-1; 10 bases match TRBD2. Material for sequencing was peripheral blood. This receptor was identified in a man older than 75 with active or convalescent COVID-19. This CDR3 reads CASSKGLASAYNEQFF. CDR3 nucleotides: TGTGCCAGCAGCAAGGGACTAGCGTCCGCCTACAATGAGCAGTTCTTC.